These 5 T cell receptor beta chains were all obtained from the same sample, sequenced in a study of PD-L1 blockade in urothelial cancer. The time point is: pretreatment peripheral blood. Clones were sequenced by immunoSEQ multiplex PCR, and TCRdb holds only the in-frame ones, with some missing. The sample yields about 130,000 clones, around 85% seen once. This sample comprised PBMCs, obtained around atezolizumab (anti-PD-L1) treatment. The receptors were sampled from a man in his forties or fifties with urothelial cancer.

This chain links TRBV11-3 with TRBJ2-7; maybe TRBD2 (6 bases). V gave up 6 bases and J gave up 0 bases, with 15 bases separating them. The CDR3 sequence is 15 residues long. Germline V gene sequence: CDR1 SGHNT, CDR2 YENEEA. CDR3 in amino acids: CASSQSGPDSYEQYF. CDR3 DNA sequence: TGTGCCAGCAGTCAAAGCGGGCCCGACTCCTACGAGCAGTACTTC.

The genes are TRBV7-2 and TRBJ2-1; D is unresolved. Trimming pared 5 bases from V and 5 bases from J, leaving 4 bases between. The CDR3 length is 11 residues. CDR1 is SGHTA and CDR2 is FQGNSA in the germline V gene. The CDR3 sequence is CASSPHNEQFF. The CDR3 nucleotides are TGTGCCAGCAGCCCTCACAATGAGCAGTTCTTC.

In its sample, this clone was seen once. The genes are TRBV6-5 and TRBJ2-5, with 7 positions matching TRBD2. The V and J ends lost 6 bases and 3 bases, in that order; junction bases with no gene match: 10. The CDR3 is made up of 15 amino acids. CDR1 is MNHEY, CDR2 SVGAGI, per germline. CDR3 protein: CASSRLAEEEETQYF. In nucleotides, the CDR3 is TGTGCCAGCAGCCGGCTAGCGGAAGAAGAAGAGACCCAGTACTTC.

This clone was counted once. The chain employs TRBV30 and TRBJ2-1; D is perhaps TRBD1 (5 bases). This CDR3 has 16 amino acids. V was shortened by 3 bases and J by 10 bases, with 25 bases between the two germline ends. CDR1 is GTSNPN and CDR2 is SVGIG in the germline V gene (reference sequence). The CDR3 DNA reads as TGTGCCTGGAGCCCCTTGGGGAACGTGGGGTCAGGGGAGCAGTTCTTC. It yields the protein CAWSPLGNVGSGEQFF.

The chain carries TRBV9 and TRBJ2-1, with 12 bases fitting TRBD1. Trimming took 2 bases from V and 9 from J; bases not matched to a gene: 3. The CDR3 contains 14 residues. Germline lookup yields CDR1 SGDLS and CDR2 YYNGEE. The CDR3 sequence: CASSVGQGAAEQFF. For the CDR3, the DNA is TGTGCCAGCAGCGTGGGACAGGGGGCGGCTGAGCAGTTCTTC. Variable domain in full (rest from reference TRBV9 and TRBJ2-1): DSGVTQTPKHLITATGQRVTLRCSPRSGDLSVYWYQQSLDQGLQFLIQYYNGEERAKGNILERFSAQQFPDLHSELNLSSLELGDSALYFCASSVGQGAAEQFFGPGTRLTVL.